Detailed here is one T cell receptor beta chain. This clone is a singleton in its sample. Its antigen is still unknown. Per-base quality was not reported, and no clone a single base away is much larger than it. One collaborating source in Seattle enrolled patients during active infection and followed them longitudinally through the course of disease. The collaborating institutions used their own protocols to collect whole blood in K2EDTA tubes. For TCRbeta analysis, collaborators shipped samples as frozen whole blood, isolated PBMCs, or DNA extracted from either of those sample types. The immunoSEQ Assay, a bias-controlled multiplex PCR, was used to amplify TCRbeta CDR3 regions from genomic DNA. The paper's data handling went like this. The number of nucleated cells in each sample was estimated by amplification of reference gene primers within the assay. To quantify the absolute abundance of each unique TCRbeta CDR3 rearrangement, sequence reads were collapsed and filtered. For each sample, productive Simpson clonality was calculated by taking the square root of Simpson's diversity index across productive rearrangements. The table was pulled from immuneACCESS by TCRdb, which kept in-frame rearrangements only. Such tables lose some clones; where checked, under half of the loss comes from unresolved V genes, and the rest has no known cause. V and J calls and clone size come straight from that table; D and trimming were deduced from the DNA. For this sample there are about 420,000 clones; approximately 90% appear just once. The ten largest clonotypes hold approximately 0.92% of the sample.

The sample is drawn from a study of blood T cell repertoires in COVID-19 (dated by TCRdb to the early 2020s). Study-level background: Samples covering the acute and convalescent phases of COVID-19 were provided by collaborators in the United States, Italy and Spain. The repertoires were released in a freely available public database intended as a resource for research on the immune response to SARS-CoV-2. The material from the prospective study consisted of cDNA or gDNA derived from T cells, B-cell-depleted T cells, or PBMCs. Where HLA class I and class II types were available, the types were taken from metadata supplied by the sample provider, not from assay-based typing. The samples were drawn from the first 160 participants of the ongoing ImmuneRACE study and from some 1,300 subjects provided by 6 global collaborators. Nearly every sample came with metadata listing a de-identified subject ID, COVID-19 status, age in years and sex. The dataset comprised deeply sampled blood TCRbeta repertoires from subjects exposed to, actively infected with, or recovered from COVID-19.

Here is what the overall study found, with its caveats: The quantity of clinical and demographic metadata differed by source and by participant and was supplied without curation.

Spanning cysteine to phenylalanine, the CDR3 consists of 16 amino acids. Of all the DNA, just the CDR3 is kept, 48 bases in frame from base 1. The germline V gene (reference sequence) gives CDR1 as LGHDT and CDR2 as YNNKEL. Trimming leaves V shorter by 0 bases and J shorter by 5 bases, with the junction holding 7 bases beyond the gene matches. The sequencing input was peripheral blood. The origin of this receptor is a man between 18 and 35 years old with COVID-19, enrolled during active disease. The rearranged chain carries TRBV3-1 (or the pseudogene TRBV3-2) and TRBJ2-3; 8 central bases correspond to TRBD2. The base sequence is TGTGCCAGCAGCCAAGATCGTTTAGCGGGGCTAGATACGCAGTATTTT. It codes for CASSQDRLAGLDTQYF.